This TCR beta chain came from a study of T-cell memory formation after mild COVID-19. Regarding the study as a whole: Later expanders leaned CD4+, whereas clones that contracted between day 15 and 85 were balanced CD4/CD8. CD4+ clones that contracted lay mainly in CM and EM; CD8+ ones lay in EMRA.

Comments on this clonotype: The antigen is unknown.

CDR1 and CDR2 (germline): SQVTM, ANQGSEA. Trimming took 6 bases from V and 7 from J, leaving 19 bases between them. The CDR3 spans 13 residues. TCRdb recomputed calls from the 5' RACE reads with MiXCR, one row per CDR3 protein. This table has hundreds of thousands of distinct CDR3 sequences, about a quarter appearing once. The sequencing sample was made of PBMCs or a T cell subset sorted from them (not recorded which). The chain has TRBV29-1 and TRBJ2-7, with a possible D match to TRBD1 (6 bases). The TCR sequence derives from an adult woman who had mild COVID-19 (a few samples of this study predate the infection). Cell type and time point are not known. The CDR3 reads CSVQSGGWGEQYF. The CDR3 DNA reads TGCAGCGTCCAAAGTGGGGGCTGGGGGGAGCAGTACTTC.